The 9 T cell receptor beta chains listed next were all sequenced from one sample in a study of cytomegalovirus exposure and HLA in healthy donors. PCR primers comprised 60 Vbeta and 13 Jbeta primers. Only in-frame clones appear in the TCRdb table, and some are missing; sequencing was by immunoSEQ multiplex PCR. This table holds 200,000 to 250,000 clones, over 60% found once. The specimen was PBMCs. These TCRs come from a man aged 18 to 29 in good health and CMV-seronegative.

This chain links TRBV6-5 with TRBJ2-5; TRBD1 agrees at 9 bases. Germline V gene sequence: CDR1 MNHEY, CDR2 SVGAGI. The CDR3 has 15 amino acids. V shed 4 bases and J 4 bases; nucleotides not matched to a gene: 7. This chain's CDR3 is CASSLVGGQGETQYF. CDR3 sequence (DNA): TGTGCCAGCAGTTTAGTAGGGGGACAGGGAGAGACCCAGTACTTC.

The chain's CDR3 is CASSRDTLYGYTF. The CDR3 nucleotides read TGTGCCAGCAGCCGGGACACCCTCTATGGCTACACCTTC. This rearrangement joins TRBV7-2 to TRBJ1-2; TRBD1 is a possible D gene (6 bases). The germline CDR1 and CDR2 sequences are SGHTA and FQGNSA. The V gene lost 5 bases and the J gene lost 4 bases, with 11 bases spanning the gap. The CDR3 consists of 13 residues.

There are a few counts of this clone. The chain uses TRBV27 and TRBJ1-2; 12 bases align to TRBD1. The V and J ends lost 8 bases and 8 bases, in that order; junction bases with no gene match: 12. The CDR3 covers 15 residues. Germline lookup yields CDR1 MNHEY and CDR2 SMNVEV (reference sequence). The CDR3 spells CASGPGGQGARGYTF. The CDR3 DNA reads TGTGCCAGCGGTCCGGGGGGACAGGGGGCGCGGGGCTACACCTTC.

This clone was observed a handful of times. This chain uses TRBV6-6 with TRBJ2-5; D is uncertain. V was shortened by 5 bases and J by 4 bases, with 20 bases between the two germline ends. Germline-derived CDR1 and CDR2 are MNHNY and SVGAGI (reference sequence). This CDR3 spans 16 amino acids. For the CDR3, the DNA is TGTGCCAGCAGTAACCACGCCTTAGTCTTCGGAGAGACCCAGTACTTC. Its translation is CASSNHALVFGETQYF.

CDR3 nucleotide sequence: TGTGCCAGCAGCCCAGGACAGACCTCTGGAAACACCATATATTTT. Encoded protein: CASSPGQTSGNTIYF. The genes are TRBV5-4 and TRBJ1-3; D is possibly TRBD1 (6 bases). The germline V gene has CDR1 SGHNT and CDR2 YYREEE (reference sequence). The CDR3 runs 15 residues. Trimming left V 4 bases short and J 0 bases short, with 11 bases between. The entire variable domain, with the rest obtained from reference TRBV5-4 and TRBJ1-3, is as follows: ETGVTQSPTHLIKTRGQQVTLRCSSQSGHNTVSWYQQALGQGPQFIFQYYREEENGRGNFPPRFSGLQFPNYSSELNVNALELDDSALYLCASSPGQTSGNTIYFGEGSWLTVV.

The chain employs TRBV28 and TRBJ2-7; 9 bases fit TRBD2. Unmatched junction bases numbered 13, after V lost 3 bases and J lost 7 bases. CDR3 length: 16 amino acids. The V gene's germline CDR1 is MDHEN and CDR2 SYDVKM. The DNA for the CDR3 is TGTGCCAGCAGTTTCCGACGGCTAGCGGGAACCGAAGAGCAGTACTTC. The encoded protein is CASSFRRLAGTEEQYF.

On this clone itself: Relative to the germline gene, one junction end is altered; a read error may explain this. The genes are TRBV7-9 and TRBJ2-7, with a tentative D call TRBD2 (5 bases). Germline CDR1 SEHNR, CDR2 FQNEAQ (reference sequence). The CDR3 has 12 amino acids. CDR3 coding DNA: TGTTCCAGCAGCGGCCGATTCTACGAGCAGTACTTC. Its translation is CSSSGRFYEQYF. The variable domain in full, completed from reference TRBV7-9 and TRBJ2-7, reads DTGVSQNPRHKITKRGQNVTFRCDPISEHNRLYWYRQTLGQGPEFLTYFQNEAQLEKSRLLSDRFSAERPKGSFSTLEIQRTEQGDSAMYLCSSSGRFYEQYFGPGTRLTVT.

The genes are TRBV21-1 and TRBJ2-1; the tabulated D call, TRBD2, remains unverified against the DNA. TRBV21-1 is noted as a pseudogene. The CDR3 consists of 16 residues. This chain's CDR3 is CASSKVTNLSGNEQFF. The CDR3 region has the DNA TGTGCCAGCAGCAAAGTAACCAATCTTTCGGGCAATGAGCAGTTCTTC.

CDR3 nucleotides: TGTGCCAGCAGGAACTACCCAGGGGCAACTAATGAAAAACTGTTTTTT. Translated, it gives CASRNYPGATNEKLFF. The chain employs TRBV2 and TRBJ1-4; perhaps TRBD1 as D (6 bases). The CDR3 loop spans 16 amino acids. CDR1 is SNHLY and CDR2 is FYNNEI in the germline V gene. The ends were cut back, 6 bases at V and 0 bases at J, with 14 bases in the middle.